A single sample gave rise to the 21 T cell receptor beta chains below, sequenced in a study of blood T cell repertoires in COVID-19. TCRdb keeps only in-frame clones here, not all; method: immunoSEQ multiplex PCR. The sample holds about 170,000 clones, roughly four fifths seen once. The sample taken for sequencing was PBMCs or T cells enriched from blood (not recorded which). The receptors derive from a man aged 45-65 years who had recovered from COVID-19.

The chain couples TRBV10-3 to TRBJ1-2; 11 bases agree with TRBD1. J was trimmed by 6 bases and V by 11 bases; bases with no gene match: 8. The CDR3 covers 13 residues. Germline loops: CDR1 ENHRY, CDR2 SYGVKD. This CDR3 reads CASGTGGEDGYTF. DNA of the CDR3: TGTGCCTCCGGGACAGGGGGAGAGGATGGCTACACCTTC.

This clone was seen only once. The chain employs TRBV12-5 and TRBJ2-1; a weak D match, TRBD1 (6 bases). Germline assignment: CDR1 LGHNT and CDR2 FRNRAP. CDR3 length equals 15 residues. The ends were cut back, 0 bases at V and 6 bases at J, with 12 bases in the middle. CDR3 in amino acids: CASGLVQGRINEQFF. The CDR3 DNA is TGTGCTAGTGGTTTGGTACAGGGACGCATCAATGAGCAGTTCTTC.

This chain connects TRBV2 to TRBJ1-1; a weak D match, TRBD1 (6 bases). V dropped 6 bases and J dropped 5 bases, with 7 bases sitting between them. Germline assignment: CDR1 SNHLY and CDR2 FYNNEI. The CDR3 extends over 11 amino acids. This CDR3 is CASRTGTEAFF. As DNA, the CDR3 is TGTGCCAGCAGAACAGGGACTGAAGCTTTCTTT. Combining the CDR3 with reference TRBV2 and TRBJ1-1 gives the whole variable domain EPEVTQTPSHQVTQMGQEVILRCVPISNHLYFYWYRQILGQKVEFLVSFYNNEISEKSEIFDDQFSVERPDGSNFTLKIRSTKLEDSAMYFCASRTGTEAFFGQGTRLTVV.

This chain joins TRBV4-1 and TRBJ1-3, with 8 bases lining up with TRBD1. Germline CDR1 reads MGHRA; CDR2 reads YSYEKL. V lost 7 bases to trimming and J lost 6 bases; unmatched junction nucleotides: 5. This CDR3 has 13 residues. CDR3 DNA sequence: TGCGCCAGCACAGGGGGCCGAGAAAACACCATATATTTT. Its translation: CASTGGRENTIYF.

The DNA for the CDR3 is TGTGCCAGCAGTGAATCCGGAACTAATGAAAAACTGTTTTTT. It encodes CASSESGTNEKLFF. The chain is built from TRBV25-1 and TRBJ1-4; no definite D call. The CDR3 runs 14 residues. The ends were cut back, 1 base at V and 1 base at J, with 4 bases in the middle. Looked up from germline, CDR1 is MGHDK and CDR2 is SYGVNS.

The chain employs TRBV6-5 and TRBJ2-7; a possible D gene is TRBD2 (5 bases). With 6 bases removed from V and 2 bases from J, the gap between germline ends came to 11 bases. CDR3 length: 13 amino acids. Germline CDR1 reads MNHEY; CDR2 reads SVGAGI. The CDR3 reads CASSPAGPYEQYF. CDR3 DNA sequence: TGTGCCAGCAGCCCCGCGGGTCCCTACGAGCAGTACTTC.

This clone was counted a single time. This chain links TRBV5-1 with TRBJ1-2, with 10 bases that match TRBD1. After removal of 0 bases from V and 2 bases from J, the junction contained 1 base not matched to a gene. CDR1 and CDR2 (germline): SGHRS, YFSETQ. The CDR3 is 15 amino acids. CDR3 residues: CASSLGGQGNYGYTF. The DNA for the CDR3 is TGCGCCAGCAGCTTGGGGGGACAGGGGAACTATGGCTACACCTTC.

The rearrangement links TRBV2 to TRBJ1-2, with 9 bases fitting TRBD1. CDR1 is SNHLY, CDR2 FYNNEI, per germline. The V and J ends lost 10 bases and 4 bases, in that order; junction bases with no gene match: 10. The CDR3 covers 14 residues. The CDR3 nucleotides are TGTGCCACCCGAGGAACAGGGGGCTCCTATGGCTACACCTTC. Amino acid sequence: CATRGTGGSYGYTF.

This chain joins TRBV4-1 and TRBJ1-2; D might be TRBD1 (5 bases). The V and J ends lost 4 bases and 7 bases respectively, with 19 bases between them. Per germline, CDR1 MGHRA and CDR2 YSYEKL. The CDR3 has 15 residues. CDR3 nucleotides: TGCGCCAGCAGCCCTGGCACCGGGACGGGGGTTGGCTACACCTTC. It translates to CASSPGTGTGVGYTF.

The V and J genes are TRBV6-4 and TRBJ1-1; 12 positions match TRBD1. The germline V gene encodes CDR1 MRHNA and CDR2 SNTAGT. Unmatched junction bases numbered 1, after V lost 6 bases and J lost 5 bases. This CDR3 is 13 amino acids long. In DNA form, the CDR3 reads TGTGCCAGCAGGGGACAGGGGGCAACTGAAGCTTTCTTT. As protein: CASRGQGATEAFF.

This clone was seen a handful of times. The chain carries TRBV10-2 and TRBJ1-4; D not certain. The germline V gene encodes CDR1 WSHSY and CDR2 SAAADI. V lost 10 bases to trimming and J lost 2 bases, with 11 bases between them. The CDR3 covers 13 residues. The chain's CDR3 is CATWRPTNEKLFF. In nucleotides, the CDR3 is TGCGCCACCTGGCGGCCCACTAATGAAAAACTGTTTTTT.

This chain connects TRBV28 to TRBJ2-3; a weak D match, TRBD2 (6 bases). V lost 6 bases to trimming and J lost 11 bases, with 15 bases between them. CDR1 MDHEN and CDR2 SYDVKM come from the germline V gene. The CDR3 covers 12 residues. The CDR3 is CASSQLALQQYF. The DNA of the CDR3 is TGTGCCAGCAGCCAACTAGCCCTCCAGCAGTATTTT. Based on the CDR3 plus reference TRBV28 and TRBJ2-3, the full variable domain is DVKVTQSSRYLVKRTGEKVFLECVQDMDHENMFWYRQDPGLGLRLIYFSYDVKMKEKGDIPEGYSVSREKKERFSLILESASTNQTSMYLCASSQLALQQYFGPGTRLTVL.

V usage is TRBV12-3 or TRBV12-4 and J usage is TRBJ1-4; TRBD1 might be the D (5 bases). V lost 1 base to trimming and J lost 9 bases, with 9 bases between them. The CDR3 consists of 13 residues. The CDR3, as DNA: TGTGCCAGCAGTTTAGGACAGTCCAAAAAACTGTTTTTT. Its protein product is CASSLGQSKKLFF.

This clone was seen a handful of times. V is TRBV2 and J is TRBJ1-6; no reliable D call. The length of the CDR3 is 15 residues. The ends were cut back, 4 bases at V and 7 bases at J, with 14 bases in the middle. In germline, CDR1 is SNHLY, CDR2 FYNNEI. The CDR3 protein is CASSGRASRNSPLHF. The CDR3 DNA reads TGTGCCAGCAGTGGTCGAGCTTCGCGGAATTCACCCCTCCACTTT.

This chain joins TRBV6-1 and TRBJ2-7; D is ambiguous. The CDR3 sequence is 12 residues long. Between the trimmed V and J ends, which lost 3 bases and 4 bases, there was a span of 7 bases. Per the germline V gene, CDR1 is MNHNS and CDR2 is SASEGT. CDR3 bases: TGTGCCAGCAGTGATCGTCCTTACGAGCAGTACTTC. Translation: CASSDRPYEQYF.

The J gene is TRBJ2-3, the V gene TRBV3-1 (or the pseudogene TRBV3-2), with D possibly being TRBD1 (6 bases). The CDR3 has 16 amino acids. Germline V lookup: CDR1 LGHDT, CDR2 YNNKEL (reference sequence). V dropped 1 base and J dropped 0 bases, with 11 bases sitting between them. CDR3 sequence reads: CASSQGGTLSTDTQYF. CDR3 coding DNA: TGTGCCAGCAGCCAAGGAGGGACACTAAGCACAGATACGCAGTATTTT.

The rearrangement uses TRBV7-2 and TRBJ2-7, with TRBD1 matching over 7 bases. Germline V gives CDR1 SGHTA, CDR2 FQGNSA. The CDR3 runs 14 residues. The V segment lost 4 bases and the J segment 3 bases; nucleotides outside the gene matches: 6. The CDR3 loop reads CASSWGQNHYEQYF. CDR3 DNA: TGTGCCAGCAGCTGGGGACAGAATCACTACGAGCAGTACTTC.

About this clone: A read error may produce the germline difference seen at one junction end. J is TRBJ1-4 and V is TRBV4-2; 8 positions match TRBD1. This CDR3 contains 16 residues. Per germline, CDR1 LGHNA and CDR2 YNFKEQ. The CDR3 DNA is TGTGCCAGCAGCCCATCCGGGACAGGCATGGATAAAAAGCTGTTTTTT. Translation gives CASSPSGTGMDKKLFF.

The CDR3 sequence: CASSQRGTEHYGYTF. CDR3 nucleotide sequence: TGTGCCAGCAGCCAAAGGGGGACGGAGCACTATGGCTACACCTTC. The chain joins TRBV3-1 (or the pseudogene TRBV3-2) to TRBJ1-2, with a possible D match to TRBD1 (6 bases). The V and J ends lost 2 bases and 3 bases respectively, with 13 bases between them. The CDR3 contains 15 residues. CDR1 is LGHDT and CDR2 is YNNKEL in the germline V gene (reference sequence).

This chain links TRBV6-5 with TRBJ1-1; no clear D. From germline, CDR1 is MNHEY and CDR2 SVGAGI. Trimming stripped 9 bases from V and 2 bases from J, with 10 bases between. The CDR3 spans 12 residues. This CDR3 is CASRLTNTEAFF. The CDR3, as DNA: TGTGCCAGTCGGTTAACTAACACTGAAGCTTTCTTT.

The V call is TRBV6-5, the J call TRBJ2-1, with TRBD1 matching 8 bases. Germline V gene lookup returns CDR1 MNHEY and CDR2 SVGAGI. The J segment lost 8 bases and the V segment lost 6 bases, leaving 3 bases of the junction unmatched. This CDR3 spans 12 amino acids. In nucleotides, the CDR3 is TGTGCCAGCAGCCGACAGGGGTATGAGCAGTTCTTC. Protein sequence: CASSRQGYEQFF.